This TCR beta chain derives from a study of cytomegalovirus exposure and HLA in healthy donors. Looking at the study overall: In an earlier analysis, around 100 million unique TCR beta sequences were found from some 200 million T cells. Study-level findings and limits: A list of approximately 160 TCR beta chains associated with cytomegalovirus was given. Presence/absence results assume similar sequencing depth per donor, which may not hold.

On this clone itself: Its antigen is undetermined.

CDR3 length: 15 amino acids. J gave up 1 base and V 5 bases, and 5 bases lay outside the gene matches. Per the germline V gene, CDR1 is SEHNR and CDR2 is FQNEAQ (reference sequence). Both 60 Vbeta primers and 13 Jbeta primers went into the PCR. TCRdb's table, derived via immunoSEQ multiplex PCR, lists solely in-frame clones and lacks some. The data contain about 150,000 clones, 73% of them seen just once; the ten biggest clones take up approximately 1.6%. V is TRBV7-9 and J is TRBJ1-1; 9 bases fit TRBD1. The specimen sequenced was PBMCs. The clonotype originates from a woman aged 18-29 years in good health and CMV-seronegative. The CDR3 sequence is CASSPHRGPNTEAFF. The CDR3 DNA sequence: TGTGCCAGCAGCCCTCACAGGGGGCCGAACACTGAAGCTTTCTTT. The full variable domain, its missing parts supplied by reference TRBV7-9 and TRBJ1-1, is DTGVSQNPRHKITKRGQNVTFRCDPISEHNRLYWYRQTLGQGPEFLTYFQNEAQLEKSRLLSDRFSAERPKGSFSTLEIQRTEQGDSAMYLCASSPHRGPNTEAFFGQGTRLTVV.